This T cell receptor (beta chain) was found in a study of blood T cell repertoires in COVID-19. The wider study: The origin of the acute and convalescent COVID-19 samples was the United States, Italy and Spain. T cells, B-cell-depleted T cells, or PBMCs provided the cDNA or gDNA that served as material.

This clone was seen just once. CDR3 length equals 13 residues. Germline V CDR1 and CDR2: SGHTA, FQGNSA. V was clipped by 5 bases and J by 7 bases, with 12 bases between them. Study processing details: Researchers report that nucleated cell counts were estimated from reference gene primer amplification. Method: immunoSEQ multiplex PCR; TCRdb's copy keeps in-frame clones and lacks some. V and J calls and clone size come straight from that table; D and trimming were deduced from the DNA. The table has about 180,000 clones, around 88% seen once. The chain employs TRBV7-2 and TRBJ2-1; D is ambiguous. Sequences were obtained from peripheral blood. This clonotype was sampled from a woman in her 30s with acute or convalescent COVID-19. DNA of the CDR3: TGTGCCAGCAGCCCGGGTCCTAATAATGAGCAGTTCTTC. It translates to CASSPGPNNEQFF.